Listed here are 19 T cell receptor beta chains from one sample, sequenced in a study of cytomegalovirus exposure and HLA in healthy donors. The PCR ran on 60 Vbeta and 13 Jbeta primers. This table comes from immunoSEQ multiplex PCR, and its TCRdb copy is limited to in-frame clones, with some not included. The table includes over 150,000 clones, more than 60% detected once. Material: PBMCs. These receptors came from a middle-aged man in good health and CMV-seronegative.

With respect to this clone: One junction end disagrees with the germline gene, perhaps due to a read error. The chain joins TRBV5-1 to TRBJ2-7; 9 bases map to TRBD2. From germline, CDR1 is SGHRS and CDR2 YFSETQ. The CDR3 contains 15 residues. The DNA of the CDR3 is TGCGCCAGCAGCTTGAGTCTAGCGGGGTCATACGAGCAATACTTC. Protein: CASSLSLAGSYEQYF.

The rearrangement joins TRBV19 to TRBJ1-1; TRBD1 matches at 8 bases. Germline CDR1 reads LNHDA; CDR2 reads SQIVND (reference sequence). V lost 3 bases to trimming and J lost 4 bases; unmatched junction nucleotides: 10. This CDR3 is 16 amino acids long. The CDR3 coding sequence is TGTGCCAGTAGTATGAGGTGGACAGGGAAAGGCACTGAAGCTTTCTTT. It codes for CASSMRWTGKGTEAFF.

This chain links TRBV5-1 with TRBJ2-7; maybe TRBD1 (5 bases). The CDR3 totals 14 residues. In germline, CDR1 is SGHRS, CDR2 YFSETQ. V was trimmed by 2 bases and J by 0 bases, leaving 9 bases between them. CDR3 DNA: TGCGCCAGCAGCTTCTCAGGGTCCTCCTACGAGCAGTACTTC. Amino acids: CASSFSGSSYEQYF.

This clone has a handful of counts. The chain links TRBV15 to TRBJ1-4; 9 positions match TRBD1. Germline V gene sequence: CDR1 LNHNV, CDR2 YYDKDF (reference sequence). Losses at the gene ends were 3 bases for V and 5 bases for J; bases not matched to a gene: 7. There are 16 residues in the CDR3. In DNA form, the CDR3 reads TGTGCCACCAGCAGCTCTCCAGGACAGGGGAATGAAAAACTGTTTTTT. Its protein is CATSSSPGQGNEKLFF.

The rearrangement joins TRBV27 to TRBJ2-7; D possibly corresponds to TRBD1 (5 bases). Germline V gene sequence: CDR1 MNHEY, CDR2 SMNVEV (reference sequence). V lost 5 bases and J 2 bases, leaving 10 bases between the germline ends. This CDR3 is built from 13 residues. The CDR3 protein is CASSQGVTYEQYF. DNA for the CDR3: TGTGCCAGCAGTCAAGGGGTTACCTACGAGCAGTACTTC.

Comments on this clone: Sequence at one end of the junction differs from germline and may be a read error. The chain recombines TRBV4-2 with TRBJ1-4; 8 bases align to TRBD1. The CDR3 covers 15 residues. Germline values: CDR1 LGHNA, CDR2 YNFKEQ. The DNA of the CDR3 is TGTGCCAGCAGCCAAGAACAACAGGGGGATGAGAAACTGTTTTTT. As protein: CASSQEQQGDEKLFF.

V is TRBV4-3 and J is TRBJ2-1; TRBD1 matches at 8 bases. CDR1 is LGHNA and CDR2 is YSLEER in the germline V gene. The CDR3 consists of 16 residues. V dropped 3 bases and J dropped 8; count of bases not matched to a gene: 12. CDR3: CASSHGQGRRLDEQFF. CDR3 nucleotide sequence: TGCGCCAGCAGCCACGGACAGGGCCGGCGGTTAGATGAGCAGTTCTTC.

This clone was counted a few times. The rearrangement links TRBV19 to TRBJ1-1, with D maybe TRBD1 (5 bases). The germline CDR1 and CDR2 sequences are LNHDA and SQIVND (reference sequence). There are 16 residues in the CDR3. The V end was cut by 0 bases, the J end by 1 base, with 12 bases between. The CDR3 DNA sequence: TGTGCCAGTAGTATAGATCCGGGACTTCCGAACACTGAAGCTTTCTTT. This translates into CASSIDPGLPNTEAFF.

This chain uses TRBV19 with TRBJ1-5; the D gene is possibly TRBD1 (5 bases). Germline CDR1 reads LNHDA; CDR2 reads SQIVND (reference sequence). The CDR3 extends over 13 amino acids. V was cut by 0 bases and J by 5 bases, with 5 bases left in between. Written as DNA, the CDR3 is TGTGCCAGTAGTATAGACAGGGATCAGCCCCAGCATTTT. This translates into CASSIDRDQPQHF. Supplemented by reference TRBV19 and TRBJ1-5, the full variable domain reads DGGITQSPKYLFRKEGQNVTLSCEQNLNHDAMYWYRQDPGQGLRLIYYSQIVNDFQKGDIAEGYSVSREKKESFPLTVTSAQKNPTAFYLCASSIDRDQPQHFGDGTRLSIL.

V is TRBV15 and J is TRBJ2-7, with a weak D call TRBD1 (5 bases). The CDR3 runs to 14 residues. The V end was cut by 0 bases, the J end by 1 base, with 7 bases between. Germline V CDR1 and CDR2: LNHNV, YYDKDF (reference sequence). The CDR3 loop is CATSRDRDSYEQYF. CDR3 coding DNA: TGTGCCACCAGCAGAGACAGGGATTCCTACGAGCAGTACTTC. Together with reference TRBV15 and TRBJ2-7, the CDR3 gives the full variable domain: DAMVIQNPRYQVTQFGKPVTLSCSQTLNHNVMYWYQQKSSQAPKLLFHYYDKDFNNEADTPDNFQSRRPNTSFCFLDIRSPGLGDTAMYLCATSRDRDSYEQYFGPGTRLTVT.

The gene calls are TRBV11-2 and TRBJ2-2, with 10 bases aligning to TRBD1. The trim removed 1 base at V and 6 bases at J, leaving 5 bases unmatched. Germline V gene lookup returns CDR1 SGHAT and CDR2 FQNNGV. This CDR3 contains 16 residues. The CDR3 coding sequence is TGTGCCAGCAGCTTAGGCCCGGACAGGGGGTCCGGGGAGCTGTTTTTT. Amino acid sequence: CASSLGPDRGSGELFF.

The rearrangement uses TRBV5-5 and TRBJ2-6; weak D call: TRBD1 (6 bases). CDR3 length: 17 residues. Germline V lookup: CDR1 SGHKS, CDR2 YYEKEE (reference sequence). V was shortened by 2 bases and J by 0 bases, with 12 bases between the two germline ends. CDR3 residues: CASSFSTGRSGANVLTF. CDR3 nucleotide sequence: TGTGCCAGCAGCTTTTCGACAGGCCGCTCTGGGGCCAACGTCCTGACTTTC.

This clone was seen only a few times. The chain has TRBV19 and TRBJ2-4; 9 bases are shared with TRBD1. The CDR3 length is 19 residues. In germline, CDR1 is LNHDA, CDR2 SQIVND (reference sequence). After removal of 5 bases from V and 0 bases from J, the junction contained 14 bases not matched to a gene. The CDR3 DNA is TGTGCCAGTAGTCCCTTGGGACAGGGAAGGCTTCTAGCCAAAAACATTCAGTACTTC. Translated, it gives CASSPLGQGRLLAKNIQYF.

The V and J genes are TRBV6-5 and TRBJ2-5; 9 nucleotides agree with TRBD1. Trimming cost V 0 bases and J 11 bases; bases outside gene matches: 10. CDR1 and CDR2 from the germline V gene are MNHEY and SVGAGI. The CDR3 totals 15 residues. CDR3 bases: TGTGCCAGCAGTTACTCGTCACAGGGGGCGGGGGAGCAGTACTTC. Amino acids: CASSYSSQGAGEQYF.

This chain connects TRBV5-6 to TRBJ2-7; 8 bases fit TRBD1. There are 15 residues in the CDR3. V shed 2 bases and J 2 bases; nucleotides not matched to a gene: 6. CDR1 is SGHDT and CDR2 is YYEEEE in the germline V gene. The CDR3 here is CASSFRTGKTYEQYF. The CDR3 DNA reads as TGTGCCAGCAGCTTCAGGACAGGGAAGACCTACGAGCAGTACTTC.

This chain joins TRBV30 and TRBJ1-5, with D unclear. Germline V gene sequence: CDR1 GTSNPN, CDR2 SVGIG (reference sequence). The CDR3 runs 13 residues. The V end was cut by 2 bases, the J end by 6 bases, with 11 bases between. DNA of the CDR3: TGTGCCTGGAGTTTATCAGTCAGTCAGCCCCAGCATTTT. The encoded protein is CAWSLSVSQPQHF.

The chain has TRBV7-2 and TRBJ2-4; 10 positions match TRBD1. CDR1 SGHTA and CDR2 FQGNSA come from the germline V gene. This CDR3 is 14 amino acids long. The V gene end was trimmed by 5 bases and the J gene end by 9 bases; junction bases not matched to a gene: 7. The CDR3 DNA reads TGTGCCAGCAGCCTAAAACGGGACAGGGGCATTCAGTACTTC. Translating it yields CASSLKRDRGIQYF. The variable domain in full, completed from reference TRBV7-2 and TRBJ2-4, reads GAGVSQSPSNKVTEKGKDVELRCDPISGHTALYWYRQSLGQGLEFLIYFQGNSAPDKSGLPSDRFSAERTGGSVSTLTIQRTQQEDSAVYLCASSLKRDRGIQYFGAGTRLSVL.

This CDR3 reads CASSPISGGAPDTQYF. The CDR3 DNA sequence: TGTGCCAGCAGTCCCATTAGCGGGGGGGCCCCAGATACGCAGTATTTT. This chain uses TRBV7-3 with TRBJ2-3, with 11 bases fitting TRBD2. The V and J ends lost 6 bases and 4 bases, in that order; junction bases with no gene match: 9. Germline loops: CDR1 SGHTA, CDR2 FQGTGA. CDR3 length: 16 amino acids.

CDR3 loop: CASSPGQPLGETQYF. The CDR3 region has the DNA TGTGCCAGCAGCCCGGGACAGCCCCTGGGAGAGACCCAGTACTTC. The V call is TRBV14, the J call TRBJ2-5; the match to TRBD1 covers 7 bases. V dropped 4 bases and J dropped 4; count of bases not matched to a gene: 9. The CDR3 totals 15 residues. CDR1 SGHDN and CDR2 FVKESK come from the germline V gene.